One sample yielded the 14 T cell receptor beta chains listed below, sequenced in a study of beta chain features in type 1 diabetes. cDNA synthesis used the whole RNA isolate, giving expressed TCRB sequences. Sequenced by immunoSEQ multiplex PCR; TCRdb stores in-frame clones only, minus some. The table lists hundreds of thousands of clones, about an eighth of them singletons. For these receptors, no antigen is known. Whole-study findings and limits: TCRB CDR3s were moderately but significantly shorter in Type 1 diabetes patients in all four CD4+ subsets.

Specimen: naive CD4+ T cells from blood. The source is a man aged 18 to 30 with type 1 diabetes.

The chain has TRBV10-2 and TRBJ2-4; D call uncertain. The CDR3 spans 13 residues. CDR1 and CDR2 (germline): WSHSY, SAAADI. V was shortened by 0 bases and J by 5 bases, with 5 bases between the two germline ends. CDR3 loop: CASSESPENIQYF. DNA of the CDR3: TGCGCCAGCAGTGAGTCTCCTGAAAACATTCAGTACTTC.

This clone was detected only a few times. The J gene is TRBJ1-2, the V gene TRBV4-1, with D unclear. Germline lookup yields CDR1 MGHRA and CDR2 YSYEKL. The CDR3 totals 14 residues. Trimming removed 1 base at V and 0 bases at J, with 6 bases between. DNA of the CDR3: TGCGCCAGCAGCCAAGGGGAAGCTAACTATGGCTACACCTTC. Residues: CASSQGEANYGYTF.

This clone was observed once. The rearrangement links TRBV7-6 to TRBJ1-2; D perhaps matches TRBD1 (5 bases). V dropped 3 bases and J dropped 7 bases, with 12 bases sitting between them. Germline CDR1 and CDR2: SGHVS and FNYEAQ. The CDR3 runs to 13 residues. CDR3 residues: CASSLQQGIGYTF. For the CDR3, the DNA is TGTGCCAGCAGCTTGCAGCAGGGAATTGGCTACACCTTC.

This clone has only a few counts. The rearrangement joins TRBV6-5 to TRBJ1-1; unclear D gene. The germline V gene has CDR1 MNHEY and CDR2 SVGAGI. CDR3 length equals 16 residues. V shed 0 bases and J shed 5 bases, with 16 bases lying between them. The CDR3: CASSYSEALWGTEAFF. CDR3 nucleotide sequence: TGTGCCAGCAGTTACTCAGAGGCGCTCTGGGGAACTGAAGCTTTCTTT.

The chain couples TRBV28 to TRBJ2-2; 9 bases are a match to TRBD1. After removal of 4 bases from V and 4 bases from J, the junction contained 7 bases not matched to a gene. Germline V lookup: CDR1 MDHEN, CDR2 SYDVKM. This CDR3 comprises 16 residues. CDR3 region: CASSSADRGGTGELFF. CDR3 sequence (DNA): TGTGCCAGCAGTTCCGCGGACAGGGGTGGCACCGGGGAGCTGTTTTTT.

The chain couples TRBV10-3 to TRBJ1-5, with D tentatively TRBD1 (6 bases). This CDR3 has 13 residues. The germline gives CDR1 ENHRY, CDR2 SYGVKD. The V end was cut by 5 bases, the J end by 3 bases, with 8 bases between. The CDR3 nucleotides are TGTGCCATCAGTAGGGACACCAATCAGCCCCAGCATTTT. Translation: CAISRDTNQPQHF.

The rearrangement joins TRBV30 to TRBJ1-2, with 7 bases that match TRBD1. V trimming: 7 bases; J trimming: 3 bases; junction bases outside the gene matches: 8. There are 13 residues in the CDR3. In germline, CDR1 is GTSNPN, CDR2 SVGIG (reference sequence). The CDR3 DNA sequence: TGTGCCTTGCGGGGCAGGGGGGACTATGGCTACACCTTC. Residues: CALRGRGDYGYTF.

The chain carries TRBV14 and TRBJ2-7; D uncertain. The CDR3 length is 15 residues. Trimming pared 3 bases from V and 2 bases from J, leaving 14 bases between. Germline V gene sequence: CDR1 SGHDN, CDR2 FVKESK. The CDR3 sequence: CASSHGPTGPYEQYF. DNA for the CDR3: TGTGCCAGCAGCCACGGGCCCACGGGCCCCTACGAGCAGTACTTC.

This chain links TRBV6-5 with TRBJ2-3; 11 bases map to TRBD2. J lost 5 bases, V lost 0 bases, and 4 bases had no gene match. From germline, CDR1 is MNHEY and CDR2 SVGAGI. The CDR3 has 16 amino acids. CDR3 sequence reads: CASSYSSGGALDTQYF. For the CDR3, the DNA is TGTGCCAGCAGTTACTCTAGCGGGGGGGCCTTAGATACGCAGTATTTT.

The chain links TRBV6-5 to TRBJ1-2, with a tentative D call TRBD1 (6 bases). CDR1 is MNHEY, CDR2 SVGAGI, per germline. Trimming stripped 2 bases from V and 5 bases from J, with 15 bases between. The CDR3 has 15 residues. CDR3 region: CASSYARGVAYGYTF. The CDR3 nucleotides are TGTGCCAGCAGTTACGCGAGGGGGGTTGCGTATGGCTACACCTTC.

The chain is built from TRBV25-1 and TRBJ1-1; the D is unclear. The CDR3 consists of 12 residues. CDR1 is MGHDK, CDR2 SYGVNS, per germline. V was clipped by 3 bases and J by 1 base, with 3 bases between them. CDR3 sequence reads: CASSDWNTEAFF. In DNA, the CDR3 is TGTGCCAGCAGTGACTGGAACACTGAAGCTTTCTTT.

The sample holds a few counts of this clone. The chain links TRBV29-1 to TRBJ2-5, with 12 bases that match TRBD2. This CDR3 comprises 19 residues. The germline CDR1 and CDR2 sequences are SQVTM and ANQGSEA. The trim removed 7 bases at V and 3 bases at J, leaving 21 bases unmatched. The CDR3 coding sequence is TGCAGCGCAAAACCCCCTAGCGGGGGGGCCGATAGGGGAGAAGAGACCCAGTACTTC. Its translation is CSAKPPSGGADRGEETQYF.

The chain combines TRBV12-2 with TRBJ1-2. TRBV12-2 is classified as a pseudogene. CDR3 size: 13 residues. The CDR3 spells CASRLRHEDGYTF. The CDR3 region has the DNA TGTGCAAGTCGCCTCAGACACGAGGATGGCTACACCTTC.

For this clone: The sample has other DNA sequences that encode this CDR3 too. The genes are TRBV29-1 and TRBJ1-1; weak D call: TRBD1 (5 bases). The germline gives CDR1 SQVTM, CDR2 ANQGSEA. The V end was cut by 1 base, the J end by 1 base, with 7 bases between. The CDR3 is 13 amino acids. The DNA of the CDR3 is TGCAGCGTTGAAGGTGGGGGGAACACTGAAGCTTTCTTT. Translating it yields CSVEGGGNTEAFF. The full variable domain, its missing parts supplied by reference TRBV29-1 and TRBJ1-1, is SAVISQKPSRDICQRGTSLTIQCQVDSQVTMMFWYRQQPGQSLTLIATANQGSEATYESGFVIDKFPISRPNLTFSTLTVSNMSPEDSSIYLCSVEGGGNTEAFFGQGTRLTVV.